The clone carrying this T cell receptor (beta chain) was counted many times. This sample stems from a study of cytomegalovirus exposure and HLA in healthy donors. Both 60 Vbeta primers and 13 Jbeta primers went into the PCR. TCRdb's table, derived via immunoSEQ multiplex PCR, lists solely in-frame clones and lacks some. The sample lists 98,000 or so clones, 70% to 80% seen once, with around 7.2% in the top ten. This clonotype originated in a female donor in good health and CMV-seronegative. Sequencing input: PBMCs.

The chain's CDR3 is CASSEGTGGGPAEQYF. The CDR3 nucleotides are TGTGCCAGCAGTGAAGGGACTGGCGGGGGCCCCGCCGAGCAGTACTTC. The rearrangement uses TRBV6-1 and TRBJ2-7, with a possible D match to TRBD2 (7 bases). This CDR3 has 16 residues. V shed 1 base and J shed 6 bases, with 19 bases lying between them. Germline CDR1 reads MNHNS; CDR2 reads SASEGT.